Each of the 27 T cell receptor beta chains below was sequenced from the same sample in a study of shared clonotypes between healthy human individuals. The assay was immunoSEQ multiplex PCR, and TCRdb's table has in-frame clones only and misses some. The data show some 1,900,000 clones, with about 95% seen just once and under 1.5% held by the top ten. Naivety among CD8 cells was defined by CD45RO negativity and positive CCR7 selection, thereby excluding terminally differentiated effector memory CD45RA+ cells. The specimen was naive CD8+ T cells sorted from blood. The receptors here all came from a man aged 18 to 29 in good health.

The rearrangement links TRBV5-6 to TRBJ2-5; perhaps TRBD1 as D (6 bases). The last part of the DNA fits TRBJ2-7 better; the J call may be wrong. CDR3 length: 12 residues. Germline values: CDR1 SGHDT, CDR2 YYEEEE. In DNA, the CDR3 is TGTGCCAGCAGCTTACAGGGCCCCGAGCAGTACTTC. Translated: CASSLQGPEQYF.

In the case of this clone: The same CDR3 is also encoded by other DNA sequences in this sample. Here the CDR3 reads CASSSAYEQYF. CDR3 sequence (DNA): TGTGCCAGCAGCTCGGCCTACGAGCAGTACTTC. The chain uses TRBV5-4 and TRBJ2-7; D unresolved. CDR1 is SGHNT and CDR2 is YYREEE in the germline V gene (reference sequence). This CDR3 spans 11 amino acids. Trimming left V 3 bases short and J 2 bases short, with 3 bases between.

Details on this clone: This CDR3 is also generated by other DNA sequences in the sample. CDR3 in DNA: TGTGCCAGCAGCCCTGACGGTTCCTACGAGCAGTACTTC. As protein: CASSPDGSYEQYF. The chain links TRBV5-6 to TRBJ2-7, with D uncertain. The V gene lost 4 bases and the J gene lost 1 base, with 9 bases spanning the gap. The germline V gene has CDR1 SGHDT and CDR2 YYEEEE. The length of the CDR3 is 13 residues.

V gene TRBV7-6 combines with J gene TRBJ1-1, with D uncertain. Looked up from germline, CDR1 is SGHVS and CDR2 is FNYEAQ. The CDR3 is 12 residues long. The germline V and J ends were trimmed by 8 bases and 1 base, with 8 bases remaining between them. The CDR3 is CASAHWNTEAFF. The CDR3 bases are TGTGCCAGCGCTCATTGGAACACTGAAGCTTTCTTT. The entire variable domain, with the rest obtained from reference TRBV7-6 and TRBJ1-1, is as follows: GAGVSQSPRYKVTKRGQDVALRCDPISGHVSLYWYRQALGQGPEFLTYFNYEAQQDKSGLPNDRFSAERPEGSISTLTIQRTEQRDSAMYRCASAHWNTEAFFGQGTRLTVV.

CDR3 coding DNA: TGTGCCAGCAGTTCGGGGCGGGCCAATGAGCAGTTCTTC. The encoded protein is CASSSGRANEQFF. The rearrangement uses TRBV6-6 and TRBJ2-1; D assignment may be TRBD1 or TRBD2 (5 bases each). Germline V gives CDR1 MNHNY, CDR2 SVGAGI (reference sequence). The CDR3 loop spans 13 amino acids. V lost 4 bases, J lost 6 bases, and 10 bases lay in between.

In the case of this clone: The same CDR3 can be traced to other DNA sequences in this sample. The gene calls are TRBV7-9 and TRBJ2-7, with 10 bases that match TRBD2. The germline gives CDR1 SEHNR, CDR2 FQNEAQ (reference sequence). Germline trimming cut 3 bases from V and 3 bases from J; bases unmatched to any gene: 2. This CDR3 is built from 14 residues. The CDR3 region is CASSLLAGDYEQYF. The CDR3 nucleotides read TGTGCCAGCAGCTTGCTAGCGGGAGACTACGAGCAGTACTTC.

This clone was observed a single time. The rearrangement uses TRBV7-9 and TRBJ1-1, with D unclear. Trimming pared 1 base from V and 6 bases from J, leaving 9 bases between. Germline CDR1 is SEHNR and CDR2 is FQNEAQ (reference sequence). CDR3 length equals 13 residues. The DNA of the CDR3 is TGTGCCAGCAGCTTAGAGCGGGCACCTGAAGCTTTCTTT. Its translation: CASSLERAPEAFF. Supplemented by reference TRBV7-9 and TRBJ1-1, the full variable domain reads DTGVSQNPRHKITKRGQNVTFRCDPISEHNRLYWYRQTLGQGPEFLTYFQNEAQLEKSRLLSDRFSAERPKGSFSTLEIQRTEQGDSAMYLCASSLERAPEAFFGQGTRLTVV.

Concerning this clone itself: This specimen includes other DNA sequences encoding the same CDR3. The V and J genes are TRBV30 and TRBJ1-5; 10 bases are a match to TRBD1. The CDR3 spans 14 residues. Unmatched junction bases numbered 2, after V lost 2 bases and J lost 4 bases. Germline CDR1 and CDR2: GTSNPN and SVGIG (reference sequence). CDR3 region: CAWSTGQGNQPQHF. CDR3 sequence (DNA): TGTGCCTGGAGTACGGGACAGGGGAATCAGCCCCAGCATTTT.

This clone was recorded a few times. This chain links TRBV30 with TRBJ2-7; no definite D call. Trimming cost V 2 bases and J 1 base, with 6 bases left between them. CDR3 length: 12 amino acids. Germline-derived CDR1 and CDR2 are GTSNPN and SVGIG (reference sequence). In DNA, the CDR3 is TGTGCCTGGAGTCCGCCGTCCTACGAGCAGTACTTC. This codes for CAWSPPSYEQYF.

The chain uses TRBV9 and TRBJ1-2, with D perhaps matching TRBD1 (5 bases). CDR3 length: 15 residues. From germline, CDR1 is SGDLS and CDR2 YYNGEE. V lost 0 bases and J 5 bases, leaving 14 bases between the germline ends. The CDR3 nucleotides are TGTGCCAGCAGCGTAGGGGGCCTCAATGGATATGGCTACACCTTC. This codes for CASSVGGLNGYGYTF.

This clone was observed a handful of times. This chain joins TRBV30 and TRBJ1-1; D is unclear. V lost 1 base and J lost 0, with 3 bases in between. Germline V lookup: CDR1 GTSNPN, CDR2 SVGIG (reference sequence). This CDR3 spans 12 amino acids. The CDR3 is CAWSEVNTEAFF. CDR3 coding DNA: TGTGCCTGGAGTGAGGTGAACACTGAAGCTTTCTTT.

The chain carries TRBV27 and TRBJ2-7, with 9 bases that match TRBD2. The length of the CDR3 is 15 residues. Germline CDR1 MNHEY, CDR2 SMNVEV (reference sequence). V dropped 6 bases and J dropped 2; count of bases not matched to a gene: 8. Written as DNA, the CDR3 is TGTGCCAGCAGCCTAACGACTAGCGGCGCCTACGAGCAGTACTTC. Its translation: CASSLTTSGAYEQYF.

This clone is a singleton in its sample. The V gene is TRBV7-9, the J gene TRBJ2-7, with D possibly being TRBD2 (6 bases). Germline V gives CDR1 SEHNR, CDR2 FQNEAQ (reference sequence). The CDR3 is 15 amino acids. V shed 7 bases and J shed 4 bases, with 20 bases lying between them. This CDR3 is CASTEAGTPVYEQYF. The CDR3 coding sequence is TGTGCCAGCACTGAAGCCGGGACTCCGGTGTACGAGCAGTACTTC. Using reference TRBV7-9 and TRBJ2-7 for the parts outside the CDR3, the full variable domain is DTGVSQNPRHKITKRGQNVTFRCDPISEHNRLYWYRQTLGQGPEFLTYFQNEAQLEKSRLLSDRFSAERPKGSFSTLEIQRTEQGDSAMYLCASTEAGTPVYEQYFGPGTRLTVT.

About this clone itself: The sample has other DNA sequences that encode this CDR3 too. The chain's CDR3 is CASSQERGTGELFF. As DNA, the CDR3 is TGCGCCAGCAGCCAAGAGCGGGGCACCGGGGAGCTGTTTTTT. The V and J genes are TRBV4-1 and TRBJ2-2; the D gene is possibly TRBD2 (6 bases). V gave up 0 bases and J gave up 4 bases, with 6 bases separating them. The CDR3 length is 14 residues. Germline V gene data show CDR1 as MGHRA and CDR2 as YSYEKL.

The rearrangement uses TRBV7-3 and TRBJ1-6; TRBD1 might be the D (5 bases). Germline CDR1 is SGHTA and CDR2 is FQGTGA. This CDR3 is built from 13 residues. Trimming removed 5 bases at V and 11 bases at J, with 13 bases between. The CDR3 bases are TGTGCCAGCAGCCCATCTACAGGTGCACCCCTCCACTTT. Translating it yields CASSPSTGAPLHF.

The chain joins TRBV9 to TRBJ1-1, with TRBD1 as a possible D gene (5 bases). The CDR3 has 17 residues. V was shortened by 4 bases and J by 0 bases, with 19 bases between the two germline ends. The germline CDR1 and CDR2 sequences are SGDLS and YYNGEE. CDR3 DNA: TGTGCCAGCAGCCCTCGACAGTTTGGGTCGGTGAACACTGAAGCTTTCTTT. Translated: CASSPRQFGSVNTEAFF.

The V and J genes are TRBV11-2 and TRBJ1-1, with a tentative D call TRBD1 (6 bases). CDR3 size: 15 residues. Germline CDR1 is SGHAT and CDR2 is FQNNGV. V was pared by 5 bases and J by 4 bases, with 17 bases between. This chain's CDR3 is CASSPTRGLSTEAFF. The CDR3 DNA reads as TGTGCCAGCAGCCCTACCCGGGGGCTAAGCACTGAAGCTTTCTTT.

This chain connects TRBV28 to TRBJ2-1; D remains unclear. CDR3 length: 14 residues. V lost 2 bases, J lost 9 bases, and 14 bases lay in between. CDR1 and CDR2 (germline): MDHEN, SYDVKM. The CDR3 protein is CASSLRLHEIEQFF. CDR3 DNA: TGTGCCAGCAGTTTACGGTTACATGAGATTGAGCAGTTCTTC.

The V gene is TRBV6-5, the J gene TRBJ2-1; 10 nucleotides line up with TRBD2. V shed 6 bases, J shed 7 bases, and the junction held 9 bases outside the gene matches. The CDR3 has 15 residues. CDR1 is MNHEY and CDR2 is SVGAGI in the germline V gene. The CDR3 here is CASRDLAGETNEQFF. Here the CDR3 DNA reads TGTGCCAGCAGGGATCTAGCGGGGGAAACGAATGAGCAGTTCTTC.

This clone was recorded once. CDR3 in amino acids: CASSQAGDSPYEQYF. CDR3 DNA: TGTGCCAGCAGCCAAGCGGGAGACAGTCCCTACGAGCAGTACTTC. The J gene is TRBJ2-7, the V gene TRBV14; the D gene is possibly TRBD2 (6 bases). Trimming stripped 1 base from V and 2 bases from J, with 12 bases between. The CDR3 covers 15 residues. CDR1 and CDR2 (germline): SGHDN, FVKESK.

This rearrangement joins TRBV6-1 to TRBJ1-2; possible D gene TRBD1, 6 bases. Germline CDR1 is MNHNS and CDR2 is SASEGT. Trimming removed 0 bases at V and 4 bases at J, with 12 bases between. There are 15 residues in the CDR3. CDR3: CASSEAPTGSYGYTF. The CDR3 DNA reads as TGTGCCAGCAGTGAAGCCCCCACAGGGTCCTATGGCTACACCTTC.

The chain employs TRBV7-6 and TRBJ2-5; a possible D gene is TRBD2 (5 bases). Germline CDR1 and CDR2: SGHVS and FNYEAQ. This CDR3 has 15 amino acids. Trimming cost V 2 bases and J 7 bases, with 17 bases left between them. The DNA for the CDR3 is TGTGCCAGCAGCTTATTCGGAGAACGGGAAGGGACCCAGTACTTC. It codes for CASSLFGEREGTQYF.

The genes are TRBV5-6 and TRBJ2-1; a weak D match, TRBD1 (6 bases). This CDR3 spans 15 amino acids. V lost 0 bases, J lost 10 bases, and 17 bases lay in between. The germline V gene encodes CDR1 SGHDT and CDR2 YYEEEE. The CDR3 reads CASSLAWSPDREQFF. DNA for the CDR3: TGTGCCAGCAGCTTGGCATGGTCTCCGGACAGAGAGCAGTTCTTC. Full variable domain (outside the CDR3, taken from reference TRBV5-6 and TRBJ2-1): DAGVTQSPTHLIKTRGQQVTLRCSPKSGHDTVSWYQQALGQGPQFIFQYYEEEERQRGNFPDRFSGHQFPNYSSELNVNALLLGDSALYLCASSLAWSPDREQFFGPGTRLTVL.

The CDR3 DNA sequence: TGCGCCAGCAGCCATAACACGGAGAACACTGAAGCTTTCTTT. Protein product: CASSHNTENTEAFF. V usage is TRBV4-1 and J usage is TRBJ1-1; no firm D call. Germline CDR1 and CDR2: MGHRA and YSYEKL. CDR3 length: 14 amino acids. Trimming left V 3 bases short and J 1 base short, with 9 bases between.

The V gene is TRBV18, the J gene TRBJ2-1; D possibly uses TRBD1 or TRBD2 (5 bases each). The germline V and J ends were trimmed by 4 bases and 0 bases, with 13 bases remaining between them. Germline CDR1 KGHSH, CDR2 LQKENI. The CDR3 covers 16 residues. This chain's CDR3 is CASSRETAFSYNEQFF. The CDR3 DNA sequence: TGTGCCAGCTCACGGGAGACAGCCTTCTCCTACAATGAGCAGTTCTTC.

Points on this clone: Other DNA sequences in this sample translate to the same CDR3. The rearrangement uses TRBV27 and TRBJ2-5, with D perhaps matching TRBD2 (5 bases). V lost 5 bases and J 4 bases, leaving 8 bases between the germline ends. Germline V CDR1 and CDR2: MNHEY, SMNVEV (reference sequence). This CDR3 has 12 amino acids. CDR3 nucleotide sequence: TGTGCCAGCAGTCCCGGAGGAGAGACCCAGTACTTC. It codes for CASSPGGETQYF.

Comment on this clone: Other DNA sequences in this specimen translate into the identical CDR3. The J gene is TRBJ2-6, the V gene TRBV7-9; D not certain. Germline loops: CDR1 SEHNR, CDR2 FQNEAQ (reference sequence). The V end lost 2 bases, the J end lost 4 bases, and 3 bases lay between the germline ends. The CDR3 is 13 residues long. The CDR3 spells CASSLTGANVLTF. The CDR3 DNA reads as TGTGCCAGCAGCTTAACGGGGGCCAACGTCCTGACTTTC.